The 20 T cell receptor beta chains below come from one sample, sequenced in a study of T cell clones after liver transplantation. Data came from immunoSEQ multiplex PCR; TCRdb stores just in-frame clones and leaves some out. The sample contains 93,000 or so clones, 84% of which appear only once. Material: CD4+ T cells from blood, obtained around 48 months after liver transplant. Receptors originate from a human patient who received a liver transplant. Part of the T cell pool may stem from the graft donor.

The chain recombines TRBV6-1 with TRBJ1-1, with 8 bases identical to TRBD1. CDR1 MNHNS and CDR2 SASEGT come from the germline V gene. The CDR3 is 16 amino acids. Trimming removed 4 bases from V and 6 bases from J; junction bases left unmatched: 13. This CDR3 is CASSGVSRGQGAEAFF. CDR3 nucleotides: TGTGCCAGCAGTGGGGTCTCCAGGGGGCAAGGGGCTGAAGCTTTCTTT.

The rearrangement uses TRBV15 and TRBJ2-7; 15 nucleotides agree with TRBD2. This CDR3 is 18 amino acids long. Germline CDR1 reads LNHNV; CDR2 reads YYDKDF (reference sequence). With 5 bases clipped from V and 0 bases from J, the junction kept 8 bases outside the gene matches. In nucleotides, the CDR3 is TGTGCCACCAGCGGGGCCGGACTAGCGGGGGGGAGCTCCTACGAGCAGTACTTC. Protein product: CATSGAGLAGGSSYEQYF.

The rearrangement joins TRBV5-4 to TRBJ1-2; D might be TRBD1 (5 bases). CDR1 is SGHNT and CDR2 is YYREEE in the germline V gene (reference sequence). Trimming removed 3 bases at V and 4 bases at J, with 16 bases between. The CDR3 consists of 15 residues. CDR3 nucleotide sequence: TGTGCCAGCAGCTCGGGACCGCAAAGCCCCTATGGCTACACCTTC. Protein: CASSSGPQSPYGYTF.

About this clone: Other DNA sequences in this sample translate to the same CDR3. V usage is TRBV11-2 and J usage is TRBJ2-5; D is ambiguous. The CDR3 sequence is 11 residues long. Per the germline V gene, CDR1 is SGHAT and CDR2 is FQNNGV. V lost 2 bases and J lost 5, with 3 bases in between. CDR3 in DNA: TGTGCCAGCAGCTTATTGGAGACCCAGTACTTC. It translates to CASSLLETQYF. Using reference TRBV11-2 and TRBJ2-5 for the parts outside the CDR3, the full variable domain is EAGVAQSPRYKIIEKRQSVAFWCNPISGHATLYWYQQILGQGPKLLIQFQNNGVVDDSQLPKDRFSAERLKGVDSTLKIQPAKLEDSAVYLCASSLLETQYFGPGTRLLVL.

This clone was observed a single time. V and J are TRBV7-9 and TRBJ1-3; D uncertain. V gave up 4 bases and J gave up 0 bases, with 16 bases separating them. The CDR3 length is 17 residues. Germline V gene data show CDR1 as SEHNR and CDR2 as FQNEAQ (reference sequence). CDR3 nucleotide sequence: TGTGCCAGCAGCTCGAACAATTTCCAGAGCTCTGGAAACACCATATATTTT. Translation gives CASSSNNFQSSGNTIYF.

The gene calls are TRBV14 and TRBJ2-1; 8 nucleotides line up with TRBD2. CDR3 length: 16 amino acids. Trimming cost V 4 bases and J 1 base; bases outside gene matches: 6. The V gene's germline CDR1 is SGHDN and CDR2 FVKESK. In nucleotides, the CDR3 is TGTGCCAGCAGCCCACTAGCGGCCTTTTCCTACAATGAGCAGTTCTTC. Translated, it gives CASSPLAAFSYNEQFF.

This rearrangement joins TRBV5-1 to TRBJ2-3; 8 nucleotides align to TRBD2. Germline trimming cut 3 bases from V and 5 bases from J; bases unmatched to any gene: 5. CDR3 size: 14 residues. Germline values: CDR1 SGHRS, CDR2 YFSETQ. CDR3 in DNA: TGCGCCAGCAGCTCCCGGGAGGGTGTAGATACGCAGTATTTT. It is translated as CASSSREGVDTQYF.

The chain has TRBV14 and TRBJ2-1, with unresolved D. CDR1 is SGHDN and CDR2 is FVKESK in the germline V gene. Deletions cut 1 base from V and 6 bases from J, with 7 bases between. The CDR3 consists of 13 residues. CDR3 in DNA: TGTGCCAGCAGCCAAGCCCTCATCAATGAGCAGTTCTTC. It is translated as CASSQALINEQFF.

This chain links TRBV15 with TRBJ2-2; 9 positions match TRBD2. The V segment lost 0 bases and the J segment 6 bases; nucleotides outside the gene matches: 8. CDR1 is LNHNV, CDR2 YYDKDF, per germline (reference sequence). The CDR3 is 17 residues long. CDR3 residues: CATSRDAGGPMAGELFF. As DNA, the CDR3 is TGTGCCACCAGCAGAGATGCGGGAGGGCCTATGGCCGGGGAGCTGTTTTTT.

The V call is TRBV11-1, the J call TRBJ2-1; possible D gene TRBD2, 7 bases. This CDR3 region has 16 residues. From germline, CDR1 is SGHAT and CDR2 FQDESV (reference sequence). The ends were cut back, 4 bases at V and 7 bases at J, with 20 bases in the middle. CDR3 loop: CASSSGGRPPRNEQFF. As DNA, the CDR3 is TGTGCCAGCAGCTCCGGGGGGCGGCCCCCTAGGAATGAGCAGTTCTTC.

This clone was seen just once. The rearrangement uses TRBV30 and TRBJ2-7; the D is unclear. Per the germline V gene, CDR1 is GTSNPN and CDR2 is SVGIG (reference sequence). CDR3 size: 11 residues. The V end was cut by 0 bases, the J end by 6 bases, with 6 bases between. CDR3 coding DNA: TGTGCCTGGAGTGTCTCGGTCGAGCAGTACTTC. Translating it yields CAWSVSVEQYF.

The rearrangement links TRBV5-1 to TRBJ2-1; TRBD1 agrees at 10 bases. CDR1 is SGHRS and CDR2 is YFSETQ in the germline V gene. This CDR3 contains 14 residues. V lost 3 bases, J lost 6 bases, and 3 bases stayed unmatched. In nucleotides, the CDR3 is TGCGCCAGCAGCTATAGGACAGGGGGCAATGAGCAGTTCTTC. Residues: CASSYRTGGNEQFF. Together with reference TRBV5-1 and TRBJ2-1, the CDR3 gives the full variable domain: KAGVTQTPRYLIKTRGQQVTLSCSPISGHRSVSWYQQTPGQGLQFLFEYFSETQRNKGNFPGRFSGRQFSNSRSEMNVSTLELGDSALYLCASSYRTGGNEQFFGPGTRLTVL.

This clone was detected once. The rearrangement links TRBV6-1 to TRBJ2-7, with D perhaps assigned TRBD1 or TRBD2 (5 bases each). CDR3 length: 17 residues. V was cut by 2 bases and J by 0 bases, with 17 bases left in between. Per germline, CDR1 MNHNS and CDR2 SASEGT. The CDR3: CASSERPGARSSYEQYF. The CDR3 DNA reads as TGTGCCAGCAGTGAAAGGCCCGGGGCCAGGAGCTCCTACGAGCAGTACTTC.

The chain links TRBV13 to TRBJ2-1, with 12 bases lining up with TRBD2. Germline loops: CDR1 PRHDT, CDR2 FYEKMQ (reference sequence). The CDR3 runs to 17 residues. V trimming: 6 bases; J trimming: 3 bases; junction bases outside the gene matches: 9. The CDR3, as DNA: TGTGCCAGCAGATTTCGGACTAGCGGGGATCGCTACAATGAGCAGTTCTTC. Translation: CASRFRTSGDRYNEQFF.

This chain joins TRBV5-1 and TRBJ1-6, with D perhaps matching TRBD1 (5 bases). This CDR3 is 14 amino acids long. Germline CDR1 and CDR2: SGHRS and YFSETQ. The ends were cut back, 7 bases at V and 5 bases at J, with 13 bases in the middle. CDR3 nucleotide sequence: TGCGCCAGCTCCAGGGCGGGGGATAATTCACCCCTCCACTTT. It is translated as CASSRAGDNSPLHF. Full variable domain (remainder filled in from reference TRBV5-1 and TRBJ1-6): KAGVTQTPRYLIKTRGQQVTLSCSPISGHRSVSWYQQTPGQGLQFLFEYFSETQRNKGNFPGRFSGRQFSNSRSEMNVSTLELGDSALYLCASSRAGDNSPLHFGNGTRLTVT.

This chain links TRBV19 with TRBJ2-1, with 11 bases lining up with TRBD2. After removal of 9 bases from V and 7 bases from J, the junction contained 11 bases not matched to a gene. Per germline, CDR1 LNHDA and CDR2 SQIVND (reference sequence). The CDR3 runs 15 residues. CDR3 nucleotides: TGTGCCAGCACCCTTGGGACTAGCGGCCCTAATGAGCAGTTCTTC. It encodes CASTLGTSGPNEQFF.

This chain links TRBV5-1 with TRBJ1-1, with a possible D match to TRBD1 (5 bases). Trimming shortened V by 5 bases and J by 3 bases, and 23 bases separated the two germline ends. Germline-derived CDR1 and CDR2 are SGHRS and YFSETQ. The CDR3 loop spans 17 amino acids. CDR3 coding DNA: TGCGCCAGCAGATCTCTTGCTGGGTCGAGCAGGGACACTGAAGCTTTCTTT. Translation: CASRSLAGSSRDTEAFF.

This clone came up a few times. Germline is not matched at one junction end, which may reflect a read error. V gene TRBV6-5 combines with J gene TRBJ1-3; D possibly corresponds to TRBD1 (6 bases). From germline, CDR1 is MNHEY and CDR2 SVGAGI. CDR3 length: 12 residues. CDR3 nucleotides: TGTGCCAGCAGTGAAGGGGGGCGAGGGAGGGCATTT. Protein product: CASSEGGRGRAF.

V is TRBV25-1 and J is TRBJ1-1; tentatively, D is TRBD1 (5 bases). Germline assignment: CDR1 MGHDK and CDR2 SYGVNS. With 2 bases removed from V and 1 base from J, the gap between germline ends came to 8 bases. The CDR3 extends over 14 amino acids. CDR3 protein: CASSEGGGNTEAFF. As DNA, the CDR3 is TGTGCCAGCAGTGAAGGGGGTGGGAACACTGAAGCTTTCTTT.

In this sample, this clone turned up a few times. The CDR3 loop reads CASSYGQGNYGYTF. CDR3 DNA: TGTGCCAGCAGTTACGGACAGGGGAACTATGGCTACACCTTC. The chain employs TRBV28 and TRBJ1-2, with 9 bases that match TRBD1. Losses at the gene ends were 4 bases for V and 2 bases for J; bases not matched to a gene: 2. CDR1 is MDHEN, CDR2 SYDVKM, per germline. CDR3 length: 14 amino acids.